Below, one T cell receptor beta chain is given with its context. Its antigen is unknown. No per-base quality is available; no much larger clone lies one base away. The treatment or condition label, as the study defines it: in vitro stimulation with specific CMV peptide epitopes to enrich CMV-specific T cells. The sample originates from a study of T cell repertoires in cytomegalovirus infection (dated by TCRdb to 2018 to 2020). Concerning the study at large: Alongside well-studied HLA-B-restricted epitopes, the peptide stimulations were aimed at recently identified HLA-C-restricted CMV epitopes, whose presentation resists viral immunomodulation. The HLA type of each donor mattered for the analysis, because public TCR beta signatures pointed to carriage of CMV infection along with the matching HLA type.

The CDR3 runs 16 amino acids, cysteine and phenylalanine included. Only the CDR3 DNA stays, 48 bases, in frame from base 1. For this chain, trimming is 1 base at the V end and 3 bases at the J end, and the number of junction bases without a gene match is 5. Via the germline V gene, CDR1 is MGHRA and CDR2 YSYEKL. What the work shows at the level of the full study, not this receptor alone: Carriers of CMV infection plus the relevant HLA type were discriminated by the cumulative frequency of public TCR beta family members in the study cohort and in an independent roughly 370-donor cohort. The ex vivo response was dominated by HLA-C-restricted CMV-specific TCR beta clonotypes, which also provided the single most frequent clonotype in two of eight donors.

The sequencer was an Illumina HiSeq 1500. TCRdb redid the processing of the public reads, applying fastp at Q25 and MiXCR, and retained in-frame beta chains. Duplicate CDR3 protein sequences are folded into a single record with the most common DNA and genes. Within this sample are more than 250,000 distinct CDR3 sequences, with more than 20% of them counted one time only. The ten largest make up roughly 14% of the sample. This clonotype was sampled from a human donor in good health (CMV status not recorded). Some clones in this sample may be carry-over from other donors' samples. This sample comprised cultured PBMCs, obtained from culture after CMV antigen stimulation. The rearranged chain carries TRBV4-1 and TRBJ2-3; 9 bases in between match TRBD2. The CDR3 region: CASSQGTSEATDTQYF. The DNA sequence is as follows: TGCGCCAGCAGCCAAGGGACTAGCGAAGCAACAGATACGCAGTATTTT.